The sequence of this T cell receptor beta chain was determined in a study of human T cells and chemical hapten exposure. Across the study: 2% DPC was applied to around 2 cm by around 2 cm of upper inner arm skin for sensitization.

TCRdb ran MiXCR on the RACE reads and lists one entry per CDR3 protein. The sample carries around 200,000 distinct CDR3 sequences, 24% recorded once. Time point given: patch test 3, about 24 weeks after DPC sensitization. Treatment described: therapeutic diphenylcyclopropenone sensitization with weekly scalp DPC. Blood collection took place prior to placing each patch test. About this clonotype itself: Its antigen is currently unknown.

The study's findings and limits: Expanded TCRs made up significantly more big CDR3 similarity clusters than controls did. The number of TCRs above 1 in 1000 frequency did not change after DPC sensitization.

CDR3 length: 16 amino acids. The V and J ends lost 0 bases and 4 bases respectively, with 13 bases between them. Germline values: CDR1 SGHTA, CDR2 FQGNSA. The sequences come from whole blood, collected in connection with sensitization to the hapten diphenylcyclopropenone (DPC). The source is a woman in her thirties or forties with alopecia areata. Some clones in this sample may be carry-over from other donors' samples. The V gene is TRBV7-2, the J gene TRBJ1-3; possible D gene TRBD1, 6 bases. The CDR3 loop reads CASSLAAGARGNTIYF. The CDR3 DNA sequence: TGTGCCAGCAGCTTAGCTGCGGGGGCGAGAGGAAACACCATATATTTT.